This TCR beta chain was sequenced in a study of beta chain features in type 1 diabetes. Study-level findings and limits: Naive, central memory and Treg TCRB repertoires seemed to resemble each other more closely in patients than they did in healthy donors. Sequencing from cDNA could over-represent high-TCR-expressing cells. Shortening that was moderate but significant affected the TCRB CDR3s of Type 1 diabetes patients in all four CD4+ subsets.

CDR3 length equals 15 residues. The V end lost 0 bases, the J end lost 1 base, and 9 bases lay between the germline ends. Germline assignment: CDR1 LGHNA and CDR2 YNFKEQ. The authors reverse transcribed all of the isolated RNA, so sequencing captured expressed TCRB transcripts. Repertoires were generated with immunoSEQ multiplex PCR, while TCRdb's copy carries only in-frame clones and drops some. The sample records over 650,000 clones, over 12% being singletons. Over 95% purity was reached by all sorted populations. Only a few counts were recorded for this clone. Antigen: not known. This receptor was identified in a young man with type 1 diabetes. Material: naive CD4+ T cells from blood. This chain links TRBV4-2 with TRBJ2-5; tentative D call: TRBD2 (6 bases). The CDR3 loop is CASSQDRRAQETQYF. In nucleotides, the CDR3 is TGTGCCAGCAGCCAAGATAGGAGGGCCCAAGAGACCCAGTACTTC.